The rows below give T cell receptor beta chains drawn from one sample of a study of lymphopenia after photon versus proton radiotherapy. Clones were read by immunoSEQ multiplex PCR, and TCRdb kept only the in-frame ones, dropping some. Among fewer than 25,000 clones listed, approximately 90% were seen once. Material: peripheral blood, obtained from a patient treated with proton-based radiotherapy. Receptors were obtained from a man older than 75 with esophageal cancer. The CDR3 runs from the conserved cysteine through the conserved F or W. The order of the fields is clone size, V gene, J gene, D gene, CDR3 DNA, CDR3 protein. A D gene is named only where the DNA matches it firmly. A row's size may be missing; if present it is once, few, many or a size class.

-	TRBV30	TRBJ1-6	-	TGTGCCTGGGGACTTAACAGTTCACCCCTCCACTTT	CAWGLNSSPLHF
few	TRBV9	TRBJ2-2	-	TGTGCCAGCAGCGAGCTTAACACCGGGGAGCTGTTTTTT	CASSELNTGELFF
-	TRBV6-4	TRBJ1-1	TRBD1	TGTGCCAGCAGTGAGACAGGGGGAGTTGACACTGAAGCTTTCTTT	CASSETGGVDTEAFF
-	TRBV18	TRBJ2-2	TRBD1	TGTGCCAGCTCACCGGGGACAGGGGGCGTTGGCACCGGGGAGCTGTTTTTT	CASSPGTGGVGTGELFF
-	TRBV29-1	TRBJ1-5	TRBD1	TGCAGCGTCTCTTCGACAGGGGTGGATCAGCCCCAGCATTTT	CSVSSTGVDQPQHF
-	TRBV7-2	TRBJ2-6	TRBD1	TGTGCCAGCAGTCAGGGGGCACCAGGATCTGGGGCCAACGTCCTGACTTTC	CASSQGAPGSGANVLTF
-	TRBV7-2	TRBJ1-2	-	TGTGCCAGCAGCTTAAGGTCAGGCTATGGCTACACCTTC	CASSLRSGYGYTF
-	TRBV6-5	TRBJ2-2	-	TGTGCCAGCAGTCCCTGGGATGGGGGCACCGGGGAGCTGTTTTTT	CASSPWDGGTGELFF
-	TRBV6-5	TRBJ1-6	TRBD1	TGTGCCAGCAGTTACTCACGACAGGGTGATTCACCCCTCCACTTT	CASSYSRQGDSPLHF
-	TRBV19	TRBJ1-4	-	TGTGCCAGTAGGCAGGGTTTTGGTAATGAAAAACTGTTTTTT	CASRQGFGNEKLFF
-	TRBV5-6	TRBJ1-1	-	TGTGCCAGCAGCTTGGCGGAGGGCATCGCTTTCTTT	CASSLAEGIAFF
once	TRBV5-1	TRBJ2-5	-	TGCGCCAGCAGCCTGTCTCCTCAAGAGACCCAGTACTTC	CASSLSPQETQYF
once	TRBV7-2	TRBJ1-3	-	TGTGCCAGCAGCTTAGAGGTGGGGGCCAGCTCTGGAAACACCATATATTTT	CASSLEVGASSGNTIYF
-	TRBV7-2	TRBJ2-7	TRBD2	TGTGCCAGCAGCCGCTTGGGGACTAGCGGGAGGGTAGGAACCTACGAGCAGTACTTC	CASSRLGTSGRVGTYEQYF
-	TRBV7-2	TRBJ2-3	-	TGTGCCAGCAGCTTACTCGATACGCAGTATTTT	CASSLLDTQYF
-	TRBV15	TRBJ1-5	-	TGTGCCACCAGCAGAGATCGGTGGGGGGCAGGCAATCAGCCCCAGCATTTT	CATSRDRWGAGNQPQHF
-	TRBV5-6	TRBJ1-2	-	TGTGCCAGCAGCGGTCTGGGGGGCGGTAGCTATGGCTACACCTTC	CASSGLGGGSYGYTF
-	TRBV29-1	TRBJ2-1	-	TGCAGCGTGAAAAACTTTGAGCAGTTCTTC	CSVKNFEQFF
-	TRBV21-1	TRBJ1-5	-	TGTGCCAGCTCCCCCCAGCCCCAGCATTTT	CASSPQPQHF
-	TRBV5-6	TRBJ1-1	-	TGTGCCAGCAGCTTGGTTTTGAACACTGAAGCTTTCTTT	CASSLVLNTEAFF
-	TRBV28	TRBJ1-6	-	TGTGCCAGCAGTTTAATCACAGGAAGCCGGACACCCCTCCACTTT	CASSLITGSRTPLHF
once	TRBV5-1	TRBJ1-1	-	TGCGCCAGCAGTAGGGATATGAACACTGAAGCTTTCTTT	CASSRDMNTEAFF
-	TRBV7-3	TRBJ2-1	TRBD2	TGTGCCAGCAGCCCCTCTAGCGGGGGTTTGTACAATGAGCAGTTCTTC	CASSPSSGGLYNEQFF
-	TRBV5-6	TRBJ1-2	-	TGTGCCAGCAGCTTGGTTTCCCGGAGCTATGGCTACACCTTC	CASSLVSRSYGYTF
-	TRBV6-5	TRBJ2-1	-	TGTGCCAGCAGTTACTCTTGGCCCGGCAATGAGCAGTTCTTC	CASSYSWPGNEQFF
-	TRBV4-1	TRBJ1-4	-	TGCGCCAGCAGCCACGACAGGCCCAATGAAAAACTGTTTTTT	CASSHDRPNEKLFF
once	TRBV30	TRBJ1-5	-	TGTGCCTGGAGTGTAGGGGGTTCTCAGCCCCAGCATTTT	CAWSVGGSQPQHF
-	TRBV9	TRBJ2-3	-	TGTGCCAGCAGCGTAGTGGGGTCGAGCACAGATACGCAGTATTTT	CASSVVGSSTDTQYF
once	TRBV10-1	TRBJ1-1	-	TGCGCCAGCAGTGAGTCGGGGGGGCCTATGGAAGCTTTCTTT	CASSESGGPMEAFF
-	TRBV5-5	TRBJ2-1	TRBD2	TGTGCCAGCAGCAGTCCCCGGGCTAGCGGGAGGAATGAGCAGTTCTTC	CASSSPRASGRNEQFF
-	TRBV7-6	TRBJ2-7	TRBD1	TGTGCCAGCAGCTACGGGACAGCCTACGAGCAGTACTTC	CASSYGTAYEQYF
-	TRBV27	TRBJ1-1	-	TGTGCCAGCAGTCCCCTGAGGTTGAACACTGAAGCTTTCTTT	CASSPLRLNTEAFF